The subject of this entry is one TCR beta chain. TCRdb re-derived calls from the RT-PCR reads in MiXCR, one entry per CDR3 protein. Here the sample spans almost 700,000 distinct CDR3 sequences, 14% being singletons. The CDR3 runs 11 residues. CDR1 SEHNR and CDR2 FQNEAQ come from the germline V gene (reference sequence). The ends were cut back, 11 bases at V and 7 bases at J, with 14 bases in the middle. Sequencing was performed on memory CD4+ T cells from blood. V usage is TRBV7-9 and J usage is TRBJ1-1, with D unclear. The source is a female donor in good health, serving as a healthy control. The CDR3 bases are TGTGCCGAAGAGGGTGCTGGTGAAGCTTTCTTT. Translated, it gives CAEEGAGEAFF.